There are a few counts of the clone carrying this TCR beta chain. The data are from a study of T cell changes during pregnancy in multiple sclerosis. Assay: immunoSEQ multiplex PCR; the TCRdb copy retains only in-frame clones and omits some. Among 15,000 to 25,000 clones, 75% to 90% were seen once, and the ten largest hold around 21%. Germline loops: CDR1 MGHRA, CDR2 YSYEKL. V lost 1 base, J lost 7 bases, and 7 bases stayed unmatched. This CDR3 comprises 17 residues. The receptor was derived from a female donor in good health, enrolled as a control in a pregnancy study. The chain uses TRBV4-1 and TRBJ2-2; 12 bases are a match to TRBD1. Sequenced material: CD8+ T cells from peripheral blood mononuclear cells, taken after pregnancy. The CDR3 loop is CASSQVGTGGRGGELFF. DNA for the CDR3: TGCGCCAGCAGCCAAGTGGGGACAGGGGGCAGGGGCGGGGAGCTGTTTTTT.